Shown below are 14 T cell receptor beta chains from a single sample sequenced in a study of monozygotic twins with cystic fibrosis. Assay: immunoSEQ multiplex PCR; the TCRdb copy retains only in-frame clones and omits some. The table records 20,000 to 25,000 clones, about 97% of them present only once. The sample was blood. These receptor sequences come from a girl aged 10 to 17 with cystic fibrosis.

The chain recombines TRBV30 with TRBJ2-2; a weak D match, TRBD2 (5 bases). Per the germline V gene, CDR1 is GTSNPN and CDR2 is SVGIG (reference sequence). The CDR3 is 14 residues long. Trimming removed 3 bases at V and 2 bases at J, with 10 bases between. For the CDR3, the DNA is TGTGCCTGGAGAGTATCGGGAAACACCGGGGAGCTGTTTTTT. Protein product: CAWRVSGNTGELFF. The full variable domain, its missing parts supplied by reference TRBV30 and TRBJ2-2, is SQTIHQWPATLVQPVGSPLSLECTVEGTSNPNLYWYRQAAGRGLQLLFYSVGIGQISSEVPQNLSASRPQDRQFILSSKKLLLSDSGFYLCAWRVSGNTGELFFGEGSRLTVL.

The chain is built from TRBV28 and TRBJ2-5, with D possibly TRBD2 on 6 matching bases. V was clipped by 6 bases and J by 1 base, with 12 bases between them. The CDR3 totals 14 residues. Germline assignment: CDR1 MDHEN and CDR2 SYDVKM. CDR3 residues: CASSSLGGQETQYF. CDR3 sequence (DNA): TGTGCCAGCAGCTCCCTGGGGGGCCAAGAGACCCAGTACTTC.

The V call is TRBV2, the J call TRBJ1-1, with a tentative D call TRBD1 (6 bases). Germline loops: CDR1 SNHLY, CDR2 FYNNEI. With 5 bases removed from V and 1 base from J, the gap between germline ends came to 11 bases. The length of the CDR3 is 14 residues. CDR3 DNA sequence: TGTGCCAGCAGTCCTGCGGGACAGAACACTGAAGCTTTCTTT. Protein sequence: CASSPAGQNTEAFF.

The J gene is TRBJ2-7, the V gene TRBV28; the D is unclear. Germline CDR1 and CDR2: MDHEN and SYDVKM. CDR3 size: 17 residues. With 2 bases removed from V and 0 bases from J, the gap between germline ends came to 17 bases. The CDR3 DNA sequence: TGTGCCAGCAGTTTACCCACCTGGCGGAAAAGCTCCTACGAGCAGTACTTC. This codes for CASSLPTWRKSSYEQYF.

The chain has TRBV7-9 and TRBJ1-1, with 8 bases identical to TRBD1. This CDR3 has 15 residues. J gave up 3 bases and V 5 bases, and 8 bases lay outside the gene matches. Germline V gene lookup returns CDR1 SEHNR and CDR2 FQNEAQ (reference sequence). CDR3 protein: CASSHGQGLHTEAFF. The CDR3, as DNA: TGTGCCAGCAGCCACGGACAGGGCTTGCACACTGAAGCTTTCTTT.

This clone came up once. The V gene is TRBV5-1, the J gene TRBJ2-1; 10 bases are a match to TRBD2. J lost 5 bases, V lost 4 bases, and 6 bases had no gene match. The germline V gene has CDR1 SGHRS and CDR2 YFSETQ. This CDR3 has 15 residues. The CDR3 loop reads CASSGGLAINNEQFF. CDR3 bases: TGCGCCAGCAGCGGGGGACTAGCGATAAACAATGAGCAGTTCTTC.

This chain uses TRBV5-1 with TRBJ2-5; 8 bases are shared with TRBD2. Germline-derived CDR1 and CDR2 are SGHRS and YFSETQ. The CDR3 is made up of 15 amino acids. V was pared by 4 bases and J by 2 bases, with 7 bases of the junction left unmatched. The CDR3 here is CASSPGTRRQETQYF. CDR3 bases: TGCGCCAGCAGCCCCGGGACTAGACGACAAGAGACCCAGTACTTC.

CDR3 amino acids: CASSSSGTSTDTQYF. DNA for the CDR3: TGTGCCAGCAGCTCAAGCGGGACGAGCACAGATACGCAGTATTTT. The chain joins TRBV9 to TRBJ2-3, with 7 bases aligning to TRBD2. This CDR3 is 15 amino acids long. Germline CDR1 and CDR2: SGDLS and YYNGEE. The junction had 5 bases not matched to a gene; V was cut back by 4 bases and J by 0 bases.

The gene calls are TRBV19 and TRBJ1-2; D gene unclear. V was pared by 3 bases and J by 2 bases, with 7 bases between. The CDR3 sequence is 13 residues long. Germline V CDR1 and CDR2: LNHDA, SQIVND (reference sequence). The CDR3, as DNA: TGTGCCAGTAGTATGGGTCAGAACTATGGCTACACCTTC. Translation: CASSMGQNYGYTF. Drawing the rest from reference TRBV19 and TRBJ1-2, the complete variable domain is DGGITQSPKYLFRKEGQNVTLSCEQNLNHDAMYWYRQDPGQGLRLIYYSQIVNDFQKGDIAEGYSVSREKKESFPLTVTSAQKNPTAFYLCASSMGQNYGYTFGSGTRLTVV.

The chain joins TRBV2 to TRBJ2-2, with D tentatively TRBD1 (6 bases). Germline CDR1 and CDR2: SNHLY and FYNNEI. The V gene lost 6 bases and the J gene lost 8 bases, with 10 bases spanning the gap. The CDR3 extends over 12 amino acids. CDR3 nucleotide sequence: TGTGCCAGCAGCGATAGGGGGGGGGAGCTGTTTTTT. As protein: CASSDRGGELFF.

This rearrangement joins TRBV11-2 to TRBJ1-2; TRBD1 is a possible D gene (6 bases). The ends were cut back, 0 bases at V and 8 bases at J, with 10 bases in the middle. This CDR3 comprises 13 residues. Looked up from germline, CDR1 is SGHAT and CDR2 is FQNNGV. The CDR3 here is CASSLERGSGYTF. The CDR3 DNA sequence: TGTGCCAGCAGCTTAGAAAGGGGGAGCGGCTACACCTTC.

The CDR3 sequence: CASYGQSGSGNEQFF. For the CDR3, the DNA is TGTGCCAGTTACGGCCAAAGCGGGAGTGGAAATGAGCAGTTCTTC. The chain joins TRBV27 to TRBJ2-1; 8 positions match TRBD2. This CDR3 spans 15 amino acids. With V trimmed by 9 bases and J by 7 bases, 14 bases remained unmatched. Per germline, CDR1 MNHEY and CDR2 SMNVEV (reference sequence).

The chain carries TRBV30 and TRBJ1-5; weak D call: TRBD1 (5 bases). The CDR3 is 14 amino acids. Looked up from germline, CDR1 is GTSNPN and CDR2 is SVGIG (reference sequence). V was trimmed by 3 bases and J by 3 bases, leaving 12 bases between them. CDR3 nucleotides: TGTGCCTGGAGCACGGGGGAGAACAATCAGCCCCAGCATTTT. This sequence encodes CAWSTGENNQPQHF.

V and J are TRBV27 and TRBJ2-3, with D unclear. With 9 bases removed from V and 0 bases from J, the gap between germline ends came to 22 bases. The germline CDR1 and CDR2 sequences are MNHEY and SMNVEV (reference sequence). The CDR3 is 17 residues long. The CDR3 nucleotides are TGTGCCAGTAACCGACGGTGGCGGCCCTCTAGCACAGATACGCAGTATTTT. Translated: CASNRRWRPSSTDTQYF.